This TCR beta chain stems from a study of spatial heterogeneity in lung cancer. The wider study: Consistently, beta-chain sequences turned up in larger numbers than alpha-chain sequences did. Across the raw uncorrected reads, a unique TCR and UMI combination was observed, on average, more than ten times.

Time point noted: sample taken at primary tumor resection. The authors sequenced whole RNA from tumor, nontumor lung or frozen PBMC without sorting. The donors comprised roughly 71 untreated early-stage non-small cell lung cancer patients. Trimming took off 3 bases at V and 4 bases at J, with 9 bases between the two ends. The germline CDR1 and CDR2 sequences are ENHRY and SYGVKD. The CDR3 has 13 amino acids. As concerns this clonotype: Its target is unknown.

TCRdb called the 5' RACE reads again in MiXCR, with one record for every CDR3 protein. The repertoire has just under 95,000 distinct CDR3 sequences, 12% of them found once; the top ten carry just over 40%. Study-level points and caveats: Ubiquitous expanded tumor TCRs were observed in blood more at resection than follow-up.

The chain employs TRBV10-3 and TRBJ2-5; D gene ambiguous. Source: PBMCs, taken at surgery. This clonotype originated in a male donor with early-stage non-small cell lung cancer. The CDR3 DNA follows: TGTGCCATCAGTGAATCTCTCGGAGAGACCCAGTACTTC. Translated, it gives CAISESLGETQYF.